This T cell receptor (beta chain) emerged from a study of breast tumors, draining lymph nodes, adjacent tissues. Findings and limits, study-wide: Tumor repertoires ranked between lymph nodes and nontumor tissue in diversity, with V and J gene preferences. Tumor T cell lymph node origin was a supported hypothesis, not proven. The data were judged consistent with most tumor T cells coming from lymph node and expanding in tumor. Luminal-like breast cancer showed significantly higher tumor–nontumor repertoire similarity than basal-like.

Samples came from axillary lymph nodes draining the breast cancer. This clonotype was recorded a few times. Its antigen is not known. TCRdb re-called the multiplex PCR reads with MiXCR, one entry per CDR3 protein. The sample contains fewer than 250,000 distinct CDR3 sequences, about 34% of which appear only once. This CDR3 region has 20 residues. V lost 3 bases to trimming and J lost 5 bases; unmatched junction nucleotides: 21. Per germline, CDR1 SGHDT and CDR2 YYEEEE. Sequenced: axillary lymph node tissue. This receptor was taken from a female donor with breast cancer. Some clones in this sample may be carry-over from other donors' samples. The chain couples TRBV5-6 to TRBJ2-5; 11 bases align to TRBD2. The CDR3 region has the DNA TGTGCCAGCAGCTCCCGACCGGCACTAGCGGGAGTTGAGATAAGGGAGACCCAGTACTTC. This gives the protein CASSSRPALAGVEIRETQYF.